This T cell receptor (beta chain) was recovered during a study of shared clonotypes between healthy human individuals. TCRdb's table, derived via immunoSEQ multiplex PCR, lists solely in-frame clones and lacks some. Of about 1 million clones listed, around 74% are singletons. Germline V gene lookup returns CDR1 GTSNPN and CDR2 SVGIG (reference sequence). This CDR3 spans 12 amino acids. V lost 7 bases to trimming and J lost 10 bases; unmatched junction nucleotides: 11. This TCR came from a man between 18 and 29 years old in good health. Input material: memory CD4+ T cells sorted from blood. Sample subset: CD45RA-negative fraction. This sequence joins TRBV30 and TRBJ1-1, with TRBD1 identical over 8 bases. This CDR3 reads CAFRTGRLRAFF. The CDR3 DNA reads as TGTGCCTTTCGGACAGGGAGGCTGAGAGCTTTCTTT.